This T cell receptor (beta chain) was found in a study of shared clonotypes between healthy human individuals (dated by TCRdb to 2019 to 2021). In terms of the full investigation: The cohort included a few men and a couple of women between 18 and 49 years of age. Leukapheresis yielded between about 0.8 and 9.5 billion PBMCs per donor. Libraries were prepared and TCR repertoires were sequenced by different laboratories using diverse techniques, in order to increase sequencing depth and limit assay-specific biases. For each donor, three plates each were used for CD4 naive and CD4 memory, two plates were used for CD8 naive, and one plate was used for CD8 memory. To estimate repertoire size and how much clonotypes are shared between individuals, the study performed deep sequencing of blood TCR repertoires from roughly five healthy adults. Study-wide findings and limitations: Compared with non-shared clonotypes, the clonotypes found in all four sorted-subset donors had higher generation probabilities. Estimated clonotype richness was generally larger for naive than for memory subsets. Pairwise subsampling led to the expectation that sequencing depth would affect the degree of clonotype sharing among donors. Because the study included only a small number of donors, the genetic and exposure-history diversity represented was limited. Sampling was restricted to blood, and TCR repertoires in tissue are likely to differ from TCR repertoires in blood. Incomplete sequencing was indicated by rarefaction of sorted-subset datasets, despite the large sequencing depth. Sharing across a few donors was observed for around 5% of naive CD4, over 3% of naive CD8, about 2.3% of memory CD4, and roughly 0.4% of memory CD8 clonotypes.

Using the deep immunoSEQ assay, TCR CDR3 regions were amplified from genomic DNA by multiplex PCR. For each cell subset, the extracted genomic DNA was distributed evenly across all wells of several immunoSEQ 96-well plates, and each plate served as one replicate. For sorted subsets, approximately 190 ng of genomic DNA, equivalent to some 33,000 T cell genomes, went into each replicate PCR. The purified libraries were quantified using a Qubit 3.0 fluorometer, sized with a Bioanalyzer 2100, and then quantified again using the KAPA Library Quantification kit. Every immunoSEQ 96-well plate was sequenced on a dedicated single-read 150-cycle Illumina NextSeq 550 flow cell. Regarding the original processing steps: The immunoSEQ output contained only junctional sequences without quality scores, so filtering could not match that applied to full-length reads. To assign V/J genes and CDR3, sequences were annotated against IMGT germline references using PyIR, a Python wrapper for IgBLAST v1.9. Reads were removed for weak V/J assignments (E-value above 1e-6), missing CDR3, stop codons, out-of-frame junctions, or ambiguous translated residues. V3J clonotypes were defined by identical inferred V gene, J gene, and CDR3 amino acid sequence. To compute the percentage overlap between repertoires, the number of shared unique clonotypes was divided by the size of the smaller repertoire. RTK rarefaction, the Chao1 estimator, and Recon v2.1 estimates of unobserved clonotypes were used to assess repertoire richness. Generation probabilities for all TCRbeta clonotypes obtained by the gDNA method from four donors were computed using OLGA. Drawn from immuneACCESS, this table holds only the in-frame rearrangements with V and J called that TCRdb kept. Clones are partly lost; checked studies trace under half to an unresolved V gene and leave the rest unexplained. V and J calls and clone size are copied from that table; D and trimming were computed from the DNA. The sample has roughly 530,000 clones on record, 90% to 96% of them singletons. The ten biggest clones cover about 0.054% of the sample.

Remarks on this clone: The antigen it binds to is not known. Base qualities were left out, and no much larger clone turns up one base away. Other DNA sequences in the sample encode the same CDR3.

Donors were healthy HIV-negative adults with no recently reported acute infections or vaccinations. Every donor was a Caucasian adult residing in Nashville, Tennessee, USA. CD4+ T cells were enriched through magnetic negative selection, after which naive cells were positively selected on CD45RA and the remaining negative fraction served as the memory subset. Blood was obtained by leukapheresis, after which PBMCs were separated by Ficoll-Histopaque density gradient centrifugation and cryopreserved in liquid nitrogen vapor phase. Analytical flow cytometry was used to check the purity and quantity of every magnetically sorted T cell population. Each sorted fraction had its genomic DNA isolated and then quantified by UV absorbance on a Nanodrop 2000c. The CDR3 covers 10 residues, taking in both the cysteine and the phenylalanine. The CDR3 DNA has 30 bases and is translated from base 1. Deletion took 5 bases off V and 3 bases off J, with a span of 3 bases between the germline ends. According to the germline V gene (reference sequence), CDR1 reads DFQATT and CDR2 reads SNEGSKA.

Recombination linked TRBV20-1 to TRBJ2-3, with the D gene too uncertain to name. The sequence was collected from a woman in her 30s in good health. Sequencing used naive CD4+ T cells sorted from blood. Per the publication, the cell subset or site label means: CD45RA+ positively selected. The DNA sequence is given as TGCAGTGCTTCGACAGATACGCAGTATTTT. It encodes CSASTDTQYF.